This entry describes one TCR beta chain. Mismatch with germline at one junction end may stem from a read error. This sample is drawn from a study of cytomegalovirus exposure and HLA in healthy donors. 13 Jbeta primers and 60 Vbeta primers were used for the PCR. Some clones are missing from TCRdb's copy, which holds only in-frame ones; the method was immunoSEQ multiplex PCR. This sample's table has about 51,000 clones. The sample consisted of PBMCs. The origin of this receptor is a man aged 35-49 years in good health and CMV-seropositive.

CDR3 nucleotide sequence: TGTGCTAGCAGCTTAGGACCCGGACAGAGCGAGACCCAGTACTTC. Its translation is CASSLGPGQSETQYF. The gene calls are TRBV7-7 and TRBJ2-5; TRBD1 might be the D (6 bases). The CDR3 spans 15 residues. CDR1 and CDR2 from the germline V gene are SSHAT and FNYEAQ (reference sequence).